This is a list of T cell receptor beta chains from one sample in a study of T cells after yellow fever vaccination. TCRdb re-called the 5' RACE reads with MiXCR, one entry per CDR3 protein. The profile shows about 300,000 distinct CDR3 sequences, about 10% of them singletons. The sequencing here drew on CD4+ T cells sorted from PBMCs, taken 5 days after the yellow fever booster vaccination. The source of these receptors is a man younger than 35 who received the YFV17D yellow fever vaccine. Each CDR3 is given without its conserved first and last residue. Fields, in order: V gene, clone size, J gene, CDR3 length, CDR3 protein. Where a row states a size, it is once, few, many or the class of an expanded clone; other rows omit it.

TRBV9	few	TRBJ2-7	13	ASSDSPGRGYEQY
TRBV6-5	-	TRBJ2-1	15	ASRPQLLAGGNNEQF
TRBV3-1	few	TRBJ1-5	11	ASSQQLNQPQH
TRBV18	-	TRBJ2-5	12	ASSMPNNQETQY
TRBV18	-	TRBJ2-3	13	ASSPGVSNTDTQY
TRBV7-9	-	TRBJ1-4	14	ASSPTGTATNEKLF
TRBV2	few	TRBJ2-1	13	AGGTGSMGYNEQF
TRBV29-1	many	TRBJ2-1	11	SVTGGLIYEQF
TRBV5-5	-	TRBJ2-2	15	ASSPRPAGPNTGELF
TRBV9	-	TRBJ2-2	13	ASSAQGLATGELF
TRBV4-1	-	TRBJ1-4	11	ASSQETGEKLF
TRBV12-3/TRBV12-4	few	TRBJ1-2	12	ASLPTGGTYGYT
TRBV6-5	-	TRBJ1-1	13	ASRDHQGRATEAF
TRBV9	few	TRBJ1-6	11	ASSVDVNSPLH
TRBV6-6	many	TRBJ2-1	11	ASTMDGAKRGT
TRBV5-6	-	TRBJ2-4	12	ASRKTGEENIQY
TRBV6-5	few	TRBJ1-1	15	ASSYSASTGANTEAF
TRBV12-5	-	TRBJ1-2	15	ASGPAGTGRSNYGYT
TRBV25-1	few	TRBJ2-5	13	ASSESQGHQETQY
TRBV5-1	few	TRBJ1-6	14	ASSLAGLPYNSPLH
TRBV11-1	-	TRBJ2-6	14	ASSLVGGSGANVLT
TRBV7-8	-	TRBJ1-2	13	ASSVTGGTSYGYT
TRBV6-2/TRBV6-3	few	TRBJ1-2	12	ASSYEVLGYGYT
TRBV6-5	-	TRBJ2-2	13	ASSYGDRVVGELF
TRBV7-2	many	TRBJ1-6	11	ASSADRYSPLH
TRBV5-1	many	TRBJ2-5	12	ASSLIAGGETQY
TRBV7-2	-	TRBJ1-6	13	ASSLSSGADSPLH
TRBV20-1	-	TRBJ1-1	14	SVRDQRLRGRTEAF
TRBV12-3/TRBV12-4	few	TRBJ2-6	16	ASSFRRRGSSGANVLT
TRBV10-3	few	TRBJ2-1	13	AISESSGGGHEQF
TRBV9	-	TRBJ2-3	13	ASSVTVSTTDTQY
TRBV20-1	-	TRBJ2-1	12	SATRHRGPLEQF
TRBV10-3	-	TRBJ1-4	12	AISVSGGGEKLF
TRBV20-1	-	TRBJ1-5	11	SALEEPHQPQH
TRBV2	many	TRBJ2-1	13	ASTLSGGSYNEQF
TRBV7-6	many	TRBJ2-3	12	ASSLGASQDTQY
TRBV11-1	-	TRBJ2-2	13	ASSLEGQFTGELF
TRBV18	-	TRBJ2-5	13	ASSPYRGTQETQY
TRBV7-8	-	TRBJ1-1	12	ASSLADRDTEAF
TRBV5-1	many	TRBJ1-1	12	ASSFDGQNTEAF
TRBV21-1	many	TRBJ1-1	9	ASSKVSEAF
TRBV5-6	-	TRBJ2-5	14	ASSLASGTSGETQY
TRBV6-5	few	TRBJ1-2	10	ASKDPNYGYT
TRBV19	-	TRBJ2-3	11	ASSIAGADTQY
TRBV3-1	few	TRBJ2-3	14	ASSQDRVSSTDTQY
TRBV11-3	few	TRBJ2-3	14	ASSPGLAGSRGTQY